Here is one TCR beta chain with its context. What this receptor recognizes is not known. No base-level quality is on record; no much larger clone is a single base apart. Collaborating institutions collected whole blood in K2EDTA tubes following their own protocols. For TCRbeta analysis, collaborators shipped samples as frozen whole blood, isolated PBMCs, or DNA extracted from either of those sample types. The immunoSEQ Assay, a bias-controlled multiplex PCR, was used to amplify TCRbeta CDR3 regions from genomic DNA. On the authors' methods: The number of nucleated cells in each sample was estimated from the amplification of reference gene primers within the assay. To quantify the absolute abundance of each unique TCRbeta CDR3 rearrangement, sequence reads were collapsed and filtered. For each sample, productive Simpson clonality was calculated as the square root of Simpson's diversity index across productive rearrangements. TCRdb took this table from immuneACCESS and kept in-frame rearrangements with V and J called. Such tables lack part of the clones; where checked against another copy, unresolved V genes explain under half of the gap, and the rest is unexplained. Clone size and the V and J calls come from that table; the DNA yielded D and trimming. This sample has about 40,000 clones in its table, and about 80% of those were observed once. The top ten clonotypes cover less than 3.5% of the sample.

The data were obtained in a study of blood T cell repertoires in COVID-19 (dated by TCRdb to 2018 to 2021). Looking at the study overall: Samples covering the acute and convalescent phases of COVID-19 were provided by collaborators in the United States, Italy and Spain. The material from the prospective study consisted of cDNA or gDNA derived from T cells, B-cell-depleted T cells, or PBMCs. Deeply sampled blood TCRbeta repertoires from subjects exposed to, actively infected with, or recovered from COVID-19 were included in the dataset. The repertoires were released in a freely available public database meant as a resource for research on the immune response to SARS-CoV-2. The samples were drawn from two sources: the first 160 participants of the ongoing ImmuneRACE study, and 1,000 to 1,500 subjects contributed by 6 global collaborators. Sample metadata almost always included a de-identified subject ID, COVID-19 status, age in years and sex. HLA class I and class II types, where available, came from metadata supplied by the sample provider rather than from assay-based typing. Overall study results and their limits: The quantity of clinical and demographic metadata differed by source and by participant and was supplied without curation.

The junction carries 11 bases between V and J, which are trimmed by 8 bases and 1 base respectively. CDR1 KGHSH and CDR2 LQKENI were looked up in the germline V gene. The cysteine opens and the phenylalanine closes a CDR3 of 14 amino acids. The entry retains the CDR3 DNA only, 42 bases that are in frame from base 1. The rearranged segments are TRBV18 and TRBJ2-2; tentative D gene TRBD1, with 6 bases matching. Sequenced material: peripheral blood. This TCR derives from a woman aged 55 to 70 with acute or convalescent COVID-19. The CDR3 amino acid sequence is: CASKQGQNTGELFF. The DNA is TGTGCCAGCAAACAGGGCCAGAACACCGGGGAGCTGTTTTTT.